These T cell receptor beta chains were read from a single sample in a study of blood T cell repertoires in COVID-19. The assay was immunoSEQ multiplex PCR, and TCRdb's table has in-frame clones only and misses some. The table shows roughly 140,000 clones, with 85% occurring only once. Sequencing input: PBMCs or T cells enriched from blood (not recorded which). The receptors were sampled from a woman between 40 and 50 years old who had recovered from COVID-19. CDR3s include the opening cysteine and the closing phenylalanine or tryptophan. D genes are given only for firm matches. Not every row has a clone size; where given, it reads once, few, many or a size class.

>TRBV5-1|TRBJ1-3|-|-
CASSLSAGISGNTIYF
TGCGCCAGCAGCTTGAGCGCGGGGATCTCTGGAAACACCATATATTTT
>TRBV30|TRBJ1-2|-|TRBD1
CAWTPGTGIYGYTF
TGTGCCTGGACCCCCGGGACAGGGATCTATGGCTACACCTTC
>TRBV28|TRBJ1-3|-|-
CASSPPGGSGNTIYF
TGTGCCAGCAGTCCACCCGGGGGCTCTGGAAACACCATATATTTT
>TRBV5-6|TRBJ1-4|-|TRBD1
CASSLGDRGPEKLFF
TGTGCCAGCAGCTTAGGGGACAGGGGGCCTGAAAAACTGTTTTTT
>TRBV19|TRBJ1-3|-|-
CASPRGGVGNTIYF
TGTGCCAGCCCTCGGGGGGGCGTTGGAAACACCATATATTTT
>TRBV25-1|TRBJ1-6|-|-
CASSAYNSPLHF
TGTGCCAGCAGTGCATATAATTCACCCCTCCACTTT
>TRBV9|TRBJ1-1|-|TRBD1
CASSMGDTGAAAFF
TGTGCCAGCAGCATGGGTGATACAGGGGCGGCAGCTTTCTTT
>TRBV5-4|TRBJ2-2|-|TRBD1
CASSSDRGRTGELFF
TGTGCCAGCAGCTCTGACAGGGGTCGAACCGGGGAGCTGTTTTTT
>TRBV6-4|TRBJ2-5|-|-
CASSARGGETQYF
TGTGCCAGCAGTGCCAGGGGTGGGGAGACCCAGTACTTC
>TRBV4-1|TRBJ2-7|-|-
CASSQSTSLRSYEQYF
TGCGCCAGCAGCCAATCTACTAGCTTGCGCTCCTACGAGCAGTACTTC
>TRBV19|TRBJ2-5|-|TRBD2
CASSIKRRGGRETQYF
TGTGCCAGTAGTATTAAGCGGCGGGGGGGCAGAGAGACCCAGTACTTC
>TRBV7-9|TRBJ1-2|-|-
CASSLRQSHGYTF
TGTGCCAGCAGCCTCCGACAGTCTCATGGCTACACCTTC
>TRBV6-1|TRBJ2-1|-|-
CASSEEGGTYNEQFF
TGTGCCAGCAGTGAAGAGGGGGGGACCTACAATGAGCAGTTCTTC
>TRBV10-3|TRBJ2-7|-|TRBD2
CAITKGLAVDEQYF
TGTGCCATCACTAAGGGACTAGCGGTCGACGAGCAGTACTTC
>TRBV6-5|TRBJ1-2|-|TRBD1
CASSPDRGVDYGYTF
TGTGCCAGCAGTCCTGACAGGGGGGTGGACTATGGCTACACCTTC
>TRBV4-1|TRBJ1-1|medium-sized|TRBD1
CASSPTGWGTEAFF
TGCGCCAGCAGCCCGACAGGGTGGGGCACTGAAGCTTTCTTT
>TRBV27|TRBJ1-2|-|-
CASSLYAASNYGYTF
TGTGCCAGCAGTTTATACGCGGCCTCTAACTATGGCTACACCTTC
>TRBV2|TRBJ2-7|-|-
CASSLEQGGPYEQYF
TGTGCCAGCAGTTTGGAGCAGGGGGGCCCCTACGAGCAGTACTTC
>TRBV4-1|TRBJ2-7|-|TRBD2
CASSQGGTYEQYF
TGCGCCAGCAGCCAGGGGGGGACCTACGAGCAGTACTTC
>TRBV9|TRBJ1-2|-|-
CASSENQGNGYTF
TGTGCCAGCAGCGAGAATCAGGGGAACGGCTACACCTTC
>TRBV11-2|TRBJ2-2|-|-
CASSLYSTGELFF
TGTGCCAGCAGCCTCTACTCCACCGGGGAGCTGTTTTTT
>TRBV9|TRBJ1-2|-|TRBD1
CASSGGTGGAETF
TGTGCCAGCAGCGGGGGGACAGGGGGCGCTGAGACCTTC
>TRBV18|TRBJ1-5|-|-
CASSQQSQPQHF
TGTGCCAGCTCACAACAGAGCCAGCCCCAGCATTTT
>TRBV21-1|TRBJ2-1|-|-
CASSKVLDRDSLHNEQFF
TGTGCCAGCAGCAAAGTTTTGGACCGGGACAGCCTCCACAATGAGCAGTTCTTC
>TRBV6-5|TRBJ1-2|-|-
CASTAGQAGYGYTF
TGTGCCAGCACCGCAGGGCAGGCTGGCTATGGCTACACCTTC
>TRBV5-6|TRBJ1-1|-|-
CASSLTPQGNTEAFF
TGTGCCAGCAGCTTAACCCCACAGGGCAACACTGAAGCTTTCTTT
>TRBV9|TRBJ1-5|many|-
CASSVGGRGNQPQHF
TGTGCCAGCAGCGTAGGTGGCAGGGGTAATCAGCCCCAGCATTTT
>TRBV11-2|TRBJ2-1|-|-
CASSFSGAYNEQFF
TGTGCCAGCAGTTTTAGTGGTGCCTACAATGAGCAGTTCTTC
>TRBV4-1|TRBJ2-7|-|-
CASSQDRSPSYEQYF
TGCGCCAGCAGCCAAGATCGGAGCCCCTCGTACGAGCAGTACTTC
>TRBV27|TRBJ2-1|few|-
CASSLGYTGYNEQFF
TGTGCCAGCAGTTTAGGCTATACAGGGTACAATGAGCAGTTCTTC
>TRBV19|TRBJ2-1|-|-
CASTSGTGVSNEQFF
TGTGCCAGTACTAGCGGGACAGGGGTCAGCAATGAGCAGTTCTTC
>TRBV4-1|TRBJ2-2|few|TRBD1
CASSQQGARTGELFF
TGCGCCAGCAGCCAGCAGGGGGCAAGGACCGGGGAGCTGTTTTTT
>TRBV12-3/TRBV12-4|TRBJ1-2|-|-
CASSPTGFYGYTF
TGTGCCAGCAGTCCAACAGGGTTCTATGGCTACACCTTC
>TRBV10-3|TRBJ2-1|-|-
CAISAGGANSNEQFF
TGTGCCATCAGTGCTGGGGGGGCCAATAGTAATGAGCAGTTCTTC
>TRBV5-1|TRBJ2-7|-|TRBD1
CASRKTGGDGQYF
TGCGCCAGCAGGAAGACAGGGGGCGATGGGCAGTACTTC
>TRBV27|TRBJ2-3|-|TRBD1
CASSLYTPGQGATDTQYF
TGTGCCAGCAGTTTGTACACACCGGGACAGGGGGCAACAGATACGCAGTATTTT
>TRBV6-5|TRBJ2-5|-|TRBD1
CASRRQGPQETQYF
TGTGCCAGCAGACGACAGGGGCCCCAAGAGACCCAGTACTTC
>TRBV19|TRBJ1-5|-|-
CASSISPPGVGNQPQHF
TGTGCCAGTAGTATCAGCCCCCCAGGGGTAGGCAATCAGCCCCAGCATTTT
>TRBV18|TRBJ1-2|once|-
CASSPQDFNYGYTF
TGTGCCAGCTCACCTCAGGATTTTAACTATGGCTACACCTTC
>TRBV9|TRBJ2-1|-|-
CASSPTGSSYNEQFF
TGTGCCAGCAGCCCCACTGGGAGCTCCTACAATGAGCAGTTCTTC
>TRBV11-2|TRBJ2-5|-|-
CASSFSETQYF
TGTGCCAGCAGCTTTAGCGAGACCCAGTACTTC
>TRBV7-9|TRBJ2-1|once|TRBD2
CASSFPGLAGREQFF
TGTGCCAGCAGCTTCCCGGGACTAGCGGGAAGGGAGCAGTTCTTC
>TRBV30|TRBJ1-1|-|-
CAWGQRISNTEAFF
TGTGCCTGGGGACAGCGAATCTCCAACACTGAAGCTTTCTTT
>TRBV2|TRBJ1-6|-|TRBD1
CASSRLPVGQGAKDSPLHF
TGTGCCAGCAGCCGCCTACCCGTGGGACAGGGGGCAAAAGATTCACCCCTCCACTTT
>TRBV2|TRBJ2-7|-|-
CASSEGTREQYF
TGTGCCAGCAGTGAAGGGACAAGGGAGCAGTACTTC
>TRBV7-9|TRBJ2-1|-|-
CASQGYNEQFF
TGTGCCAGCCAGGGCTACAATGAGCAGTTCTTC
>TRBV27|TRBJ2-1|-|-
CASSPGLTRITQFF
TGTGCCAGCAGTCCTGGACTAACACGCATAACGCAGTTCTTC
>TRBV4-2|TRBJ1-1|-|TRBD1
CASSRNRGTTEAFF
TGTGCCAGCAGCAGAAACAGGGGGACCACTGAAGCTTTCTTT
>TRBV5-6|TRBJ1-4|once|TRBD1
CASSPMTGGPNEKLFF
TGTGCCAGCAGCCCGATGACAGGGGGGCCTAATGAAAAACTGTTTTTT
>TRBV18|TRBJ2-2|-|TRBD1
CASSLLRTGLANTGELFF
TGTGCCAGCTCACTGCTCCGGACAGGGCTCGCGAACACCGGGGAGCTGTTTTTT
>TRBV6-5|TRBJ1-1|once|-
CASNLVQGRAPEAFF
TGTGCCAGCAATTTAGTTCAAGGCAGGGCCCCTGAAGCTTTCTTT
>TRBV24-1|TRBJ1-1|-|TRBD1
CATSWTGGRTEAFF
TGTGCCACCAGTTGGACAGGGGGGAGGACTGAAGCTTTCTTT
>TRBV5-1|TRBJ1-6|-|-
CASSLGESYNSPLHF
TGCGCCAGCAGCTTGGGTGAGAGCTATAATTCACCCCTCCACTTT
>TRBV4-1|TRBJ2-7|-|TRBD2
CASSQGAGDLYEQYF
TGCGCCAGCAGCCAAGGGGCGGGGGACCTCTACGAGCAGTACTTC
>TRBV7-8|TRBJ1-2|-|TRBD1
CASSLAGTARYGYTF
TGTGCCAGCAGCTTAGCCGGGACAGCTAGGTATGGCTACACCTTC